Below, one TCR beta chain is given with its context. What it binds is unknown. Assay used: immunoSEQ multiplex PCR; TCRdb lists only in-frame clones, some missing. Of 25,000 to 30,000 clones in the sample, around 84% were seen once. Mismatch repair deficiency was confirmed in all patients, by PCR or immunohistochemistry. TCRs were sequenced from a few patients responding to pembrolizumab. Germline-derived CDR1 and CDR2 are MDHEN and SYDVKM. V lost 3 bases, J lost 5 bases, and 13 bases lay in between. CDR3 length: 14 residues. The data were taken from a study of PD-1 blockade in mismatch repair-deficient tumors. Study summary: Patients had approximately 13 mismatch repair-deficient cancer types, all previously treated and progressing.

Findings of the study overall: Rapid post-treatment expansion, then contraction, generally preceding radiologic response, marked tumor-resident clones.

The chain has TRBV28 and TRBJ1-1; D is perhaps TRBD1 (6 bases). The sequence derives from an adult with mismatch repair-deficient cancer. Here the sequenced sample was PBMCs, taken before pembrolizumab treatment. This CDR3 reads CASSFRGSGTEAFF. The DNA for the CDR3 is TGTGCCAGCAGTTTCAGGGGAAGTGGGACTGAAGCTTTCTTT.